A single sample is the source of the 7 T cell receptor beta chains below, sequenced in a study of identifying expanded T cells in peripheral blood. TCRdb keeps only in-frame clones here, not all; method: immunoSEQ multiplex PCR. This sample has about 110,000 clones, with roughly 91% found just once. The specimen was blood. These receptors were collected from a person aged 18 to 75 in good health.

V usage is TRBV5-6 and J usage is TRBJ2-5, with 14 nucleotides matching TRBD2. The germline CDR1 and CDR2 sequences are SGHDT and YYEEEE. J was trimmed by 5 bases and V by 0 bases; bases with no gene match: 6. This CDR3 is built from 17 residues. CDR3 residues: CASSLGLAGGPGETQYF. The CDR3 region has the DNA TGTGCCAGCAGCTTGGGACTAGCGGGGGGGCCGGGGGAGACCCAGTACTTC.

The CDR3 spells CASSYGGLAGSQYF. The DNA of the CDR3 is TGTGCCAGCAGTTACGGGGGACTAGCCGGGTCCCAGTACTTC. The chain has TRBV6-6 and TRBJ2-5, with 9 bases lining up with TRBD2. The germline CDR1 and CDR2 sequences are MNHNY and SVGAGI (reference sequence). The CDR3 is made up of 14 amino acids. V lost 2 bases and J lost 9; bases outside the gene matches: 7.

This clone was seen a few times. At one of its ends the junction is not consistent with the germline gene, which may arise from a read error. The J gene is TRBJ2-7, the V gene TRBV19, with a possible D match to TRBD1 (7 bases). The germline V gene has CDR1 LNHDA and CDR2 SQIVND (reference sequence). The CDR3 is 12 amino acids. The CDR3 DNA reads as TGTGCCAGTAGTATATCCAGGGGGGATCCAATCTTC. It encodes CASSISRGDPIF.

The chain uses TRBV5-6 and TRBJ2-3, with D uncertain. This CDR3 has 14 residues. CDR1 is SGHDT, CDR2 YYEEEE, per germline. Trimming stripped 4 bases from V and 6 bases from J, with 15 bases between. The CDR3 is CASSPNSGIDTQYF. DNA for the CDR3: TGTGCCAGCAGCCCCAATTCAGGTATCGATACGCAGTATTTT.

The chain joins TRBV27 to TRBJ1-4, with D perhaps TRBD1 (6 bases). The CDR3 length is 14 residues. Trimming stripped 3 bases from V and 7 bases from J, with 12 bases between. Per the germline V gene, CDR1 is MNHEY and CDR2 is SMNVEV (reference sequence). CDR3 loop: CASSFGGGGEKLFF. The CDR3 DNA reads TGTGCCAGCAGTTTCGGAGGGGGTGGTGAAAAACTGTTTTTT.

V gene TRBV11-2 combines with J gene TRBJ1-1; D unresolved. Germline values: CDR1 SGHAT, CDR2 FQNNGV. CDR3 length: 12 amino acids. The V and J ends lost 1 base and 7 bases respectively, with 7 bases between them. CDR3 sequence: CASSLVQREAFF. In DNA, the CDR3 is TGTGCCAGCAGCTTAGTGCAGCGTGAAGCTTTCTTT. Using reference TRBV11-2 and TRBJ1-1 for the parts outside the CDR3, the full variable domain is EAGVAQSPRYKIIEKRQSVAFWCNPISGHATLYWYQQILGQGPKLLIQFQNNGVVDDSQLPKDRFSAERLKGVDSTLKIQPAKLEDSAVYLCASSLVQREAFFGQGTRLTVV.

The chain employs TRBV6-5 and TRBJ2-7; D call uncertain. Trimming left V 8 bases short and J 5 bases short, with 13 bases between. This CDR3 spans 12 amino acids. Germline values: CDR1 MNHEY, CDR2 SVGAGI. For the CDR3, the DNA is TGTGCCAGCTATGGACGAAGGGACGAGCAGTACTTC. It codes for CASYGRRDEQYF.